The sequence of this TCR beta chain was determined in a study of blood T cell repertoires in COVID-19. Study information: Specimens from acute and convalescent COVID-19 originated in the United States, Italy and Spain. PBMCs, B-cell-depleted T cells, or T cells were the source of the cDNA or gDNA that made up the material.

Per the original methods: Estimates of nucleated cell counts were drawn from the amplification of reference gene primers. Repertoires were generated with immunoSEQ multiplex PCR, while TCRdb's copy carries only in-frame clones and drops some. V, J and clone size derive from that table, while D and trimming were established from the DNA sequence. The table has approximately 46,000 clones, 91% seen once; the top ten hold approximately 6.4%. This receptor was identified in a man in his 70s with active COVID-19. The material sequenced was peripheral blood.

The CDR3 sequence is CASETGNYGYTF. The CDR3 DNA follows: TGTGCCAGCGAGACAGGGAATTATGGCTACACCTTC. The V call is TRBV28, the J call TRBJ1-2; 7 nucleotides agree with TRBD1. CDR3 length equals 12 residues. V shed 8 bases and J 5 bases; nucleotides not matched to a gene: 5. CDR1 MDHEN and CDR2 SYDVKM come from the germline V gene.